This record looks at one T cell receptor beta chain sequence and its context. This entry is derived from a study of control samples from healthy donors and cancer patients. TCRdb keeps only in-frame clones here, not all; method: immunoSEQ multiplex PCR. This table has 150,000 to 200,000 clones, about 94% appearing once. J was trimmed by 1 base and V by 7 bases; bases with no gene match: 15. CDR3 length: 17 residues. CDR1 is SQVTM, CDR2 ANQGSEA, per germline. The sequence came from a woman aged 35 to 49 in good health. J is TRBJ1-1 and V is TRBV29-1; TRBD1 matches 10 bases. The sample taken for sequencing was blood. The CDR3 protein is CSASDRRGQGTNTEAFF. CDR3 nucleotides: TGCAGCGCCTCCGACAGGAGGGGACAGGGGACGAACACTGAAGCTTTCTTT.